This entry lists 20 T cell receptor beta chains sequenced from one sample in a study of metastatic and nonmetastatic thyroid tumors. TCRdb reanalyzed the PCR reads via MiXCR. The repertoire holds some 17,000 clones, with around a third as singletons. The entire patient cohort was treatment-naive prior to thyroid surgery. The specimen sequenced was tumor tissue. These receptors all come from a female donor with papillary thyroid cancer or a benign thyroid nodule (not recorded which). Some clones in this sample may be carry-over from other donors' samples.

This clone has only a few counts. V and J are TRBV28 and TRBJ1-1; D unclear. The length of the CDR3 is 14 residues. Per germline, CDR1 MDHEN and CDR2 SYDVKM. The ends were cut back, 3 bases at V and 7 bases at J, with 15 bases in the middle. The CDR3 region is CASSFHRGYGEAFF. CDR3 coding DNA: TGTGCCAGCAGTTTTCACAGAGGGTATGGTGAAGCTTTCTTT.

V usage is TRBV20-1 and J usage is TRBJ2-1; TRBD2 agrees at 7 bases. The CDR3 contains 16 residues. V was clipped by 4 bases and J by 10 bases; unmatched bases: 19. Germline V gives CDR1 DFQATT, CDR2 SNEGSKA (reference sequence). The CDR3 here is CSAKAYWEGSAGEQFF. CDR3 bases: TGCAGTGCTAAAGCATATTGGGAGGGGTCCGCGGGGGAGCAGTTCTTC.

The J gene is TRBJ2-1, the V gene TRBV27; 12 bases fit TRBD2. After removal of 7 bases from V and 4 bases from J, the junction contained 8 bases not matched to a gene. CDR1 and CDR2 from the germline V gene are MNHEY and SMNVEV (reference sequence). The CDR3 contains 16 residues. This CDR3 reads CASKTSGTSGYNEQFF. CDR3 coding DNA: TGTGCCAGCAAGACCTCCGGGACTAGCGGGTACAATGAGCAGTTCTTC.

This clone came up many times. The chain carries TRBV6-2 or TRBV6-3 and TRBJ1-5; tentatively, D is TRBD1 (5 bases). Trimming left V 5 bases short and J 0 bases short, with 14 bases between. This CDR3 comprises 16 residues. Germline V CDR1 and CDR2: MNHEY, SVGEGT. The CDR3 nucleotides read TGTGCCAGCAGTCGGGGGGGGAGGGTTAGCAATCAGCCCCAGCATTTT. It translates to CASSRGGRVSNQPQHF.

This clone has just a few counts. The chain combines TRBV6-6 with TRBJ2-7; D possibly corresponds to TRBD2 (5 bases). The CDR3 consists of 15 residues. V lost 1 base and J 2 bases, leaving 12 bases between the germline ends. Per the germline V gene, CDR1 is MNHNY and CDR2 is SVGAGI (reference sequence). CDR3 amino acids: CASSYYADSPYEQYF. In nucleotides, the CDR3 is TGTGCCAGCAGTTACTATGCGGACTCCCCCTACGAGCAGTACTTC.

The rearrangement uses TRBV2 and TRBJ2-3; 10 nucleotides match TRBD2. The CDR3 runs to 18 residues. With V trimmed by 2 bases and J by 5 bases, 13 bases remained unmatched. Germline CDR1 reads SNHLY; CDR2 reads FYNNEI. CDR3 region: CASSENPGLAVVGDTQYF. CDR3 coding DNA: TGTGCCAGCAGTGAAAACCCCGGACTAGCGGTAGTGGGAGATACGCAGTATTTT.

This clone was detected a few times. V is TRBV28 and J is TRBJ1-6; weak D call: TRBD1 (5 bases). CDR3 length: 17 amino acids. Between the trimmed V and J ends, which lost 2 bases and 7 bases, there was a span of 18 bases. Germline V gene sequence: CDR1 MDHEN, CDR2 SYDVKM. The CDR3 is CASSLVGPGRENSPLHF. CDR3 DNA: TGTGCCAGCAGTTTAGTGGGGCCGGGCAGGGAAAATTCACCCCTCCACTTT.

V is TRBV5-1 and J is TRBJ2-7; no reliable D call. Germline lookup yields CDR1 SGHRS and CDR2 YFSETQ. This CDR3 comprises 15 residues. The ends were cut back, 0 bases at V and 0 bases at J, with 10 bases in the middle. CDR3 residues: CASSLVPASSYEQYF. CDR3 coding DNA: TGCGCCAGCAGCTTGGTGCCGGCTAGCTCCTACGAGCAGTACTTC.

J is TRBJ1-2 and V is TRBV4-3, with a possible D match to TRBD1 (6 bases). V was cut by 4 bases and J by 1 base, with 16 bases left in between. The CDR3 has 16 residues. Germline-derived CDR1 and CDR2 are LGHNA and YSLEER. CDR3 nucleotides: TGCGCCAGCAGCCTACAGGTTGTGGGACATAACTATGGCTACACCTTC. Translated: CASSLQVVGHNYGYTF.

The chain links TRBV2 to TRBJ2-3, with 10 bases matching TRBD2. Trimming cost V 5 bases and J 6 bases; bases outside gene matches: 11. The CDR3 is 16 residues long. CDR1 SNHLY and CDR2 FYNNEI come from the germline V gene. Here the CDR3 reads CASSCASGSRGDTQYF. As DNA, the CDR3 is TGTGCCAGCAGTTGTGCTAGCGGGAGTAGAGGGGATACGCAGTATTTT.

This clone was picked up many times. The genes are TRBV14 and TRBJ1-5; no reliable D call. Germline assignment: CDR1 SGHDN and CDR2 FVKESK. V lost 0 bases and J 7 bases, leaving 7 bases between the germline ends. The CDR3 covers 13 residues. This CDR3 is CASSQDYAQPQHF. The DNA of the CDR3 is TGTGCCAGCAGCCAAGATTACGCGCAGCCCCAGCATTTT.

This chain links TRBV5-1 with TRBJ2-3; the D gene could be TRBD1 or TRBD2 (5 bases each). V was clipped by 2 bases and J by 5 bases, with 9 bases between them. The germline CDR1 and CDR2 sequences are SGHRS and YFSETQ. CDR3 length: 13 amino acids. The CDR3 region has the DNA TGCGCCAGCAGCTTTTGGGGACGAGATACGCAGTATTTT. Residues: CASSFWGRDTQYF.

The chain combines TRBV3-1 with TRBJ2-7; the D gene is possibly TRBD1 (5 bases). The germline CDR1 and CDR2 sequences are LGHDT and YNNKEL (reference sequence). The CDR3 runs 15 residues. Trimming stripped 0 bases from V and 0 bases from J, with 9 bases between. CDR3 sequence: CASSQDQGSSYEQYF. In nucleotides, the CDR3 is TGTGCCAGCAGCCAAGACCAGGGCTCCTCCTACGAGCAGTACTTC.

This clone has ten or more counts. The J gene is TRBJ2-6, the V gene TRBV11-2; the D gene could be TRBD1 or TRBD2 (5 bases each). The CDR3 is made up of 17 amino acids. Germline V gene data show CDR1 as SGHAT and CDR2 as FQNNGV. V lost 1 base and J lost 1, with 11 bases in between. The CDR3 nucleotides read TGTGCCAGCAGCTTAGTATCGGGGCTTTCTGGGGCCAACGTCCTGACTTTC. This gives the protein CASSLVSGLSGANVLTF.

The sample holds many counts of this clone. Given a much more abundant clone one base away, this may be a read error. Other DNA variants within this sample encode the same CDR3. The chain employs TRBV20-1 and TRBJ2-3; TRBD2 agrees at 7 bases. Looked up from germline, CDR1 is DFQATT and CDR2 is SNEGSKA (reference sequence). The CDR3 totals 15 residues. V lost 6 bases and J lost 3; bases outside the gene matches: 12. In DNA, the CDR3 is TGCAGTGCCACTACCCAGGGCGGGAGAACAGATACGCAGTATTTT. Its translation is CSATTQGGRTDTQYF.

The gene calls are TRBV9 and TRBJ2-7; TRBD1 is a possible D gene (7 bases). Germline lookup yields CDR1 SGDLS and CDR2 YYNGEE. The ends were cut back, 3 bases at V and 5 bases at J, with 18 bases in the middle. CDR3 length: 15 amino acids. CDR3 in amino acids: CASSAYQGGGHEQYF. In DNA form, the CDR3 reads TGTGCCAGCAGCGCGTACCAGGGGGGAGGCCACGAGCAGTACTTC.

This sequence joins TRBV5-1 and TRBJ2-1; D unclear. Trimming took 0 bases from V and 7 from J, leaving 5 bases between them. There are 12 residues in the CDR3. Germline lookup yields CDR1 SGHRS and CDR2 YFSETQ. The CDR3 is CASSLVRNEQFF. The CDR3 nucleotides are TGCGCCAGCAGCTTGGTACGTAATGAGCAGTTCTTC. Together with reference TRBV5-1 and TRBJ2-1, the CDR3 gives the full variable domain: KAGVTQTPRYLIKTRGQQVTLSCSPISGHRSVSWYQQTPGQGLQFLFEYFSETQRNKGNFPGRFSGRQFSNSRSEMNVSTLELGDSALYLCASSLVRNEQFFGPGTRLTVL.

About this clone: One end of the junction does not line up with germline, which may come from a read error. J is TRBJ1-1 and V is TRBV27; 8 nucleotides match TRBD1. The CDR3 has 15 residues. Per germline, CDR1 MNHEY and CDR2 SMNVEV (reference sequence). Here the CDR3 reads CASSRGQALNTESFF. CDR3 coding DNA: TGTGCCAGCAGCCGGGGACAGGCCCTGAACACTGAATCTTTCTTT.

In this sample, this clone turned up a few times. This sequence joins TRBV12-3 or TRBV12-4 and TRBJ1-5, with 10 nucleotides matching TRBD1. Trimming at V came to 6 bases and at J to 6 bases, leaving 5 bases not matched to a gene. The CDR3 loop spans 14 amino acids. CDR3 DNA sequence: TGTGCCAGCAGCTTGGACAGGGGGGGTCAGCCCCAGCATTTT. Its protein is CASSLDRGGQPQHF.

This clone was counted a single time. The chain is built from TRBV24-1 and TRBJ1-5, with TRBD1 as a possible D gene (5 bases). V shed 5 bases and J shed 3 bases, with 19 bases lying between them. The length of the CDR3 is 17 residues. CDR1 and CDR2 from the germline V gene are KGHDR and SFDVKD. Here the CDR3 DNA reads TGTGCCACCAGTGCCCTAGGGGACGGCCGTAACAATCAGCCCCAGCATTTT. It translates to CATSALGDGRNNQPQHF.